This T cell receptor (beta chain) comes out of a study of blood T cell repertoires in COVID-19. A Seattle source enrolled patients during active infection and followed them longitudinally. The germline CDR1 and CDR2 sequences are LGHDT and YNNKEL (reference sequence). The CDR3 extends over 15 amino acids. The J segment lost 3 bases and the V segment lost 2 bases, leaving 6 bases of the junction unmatched. Authors' analysis steps: Amplifying reference gene primers gave estimates of nucleated cell counts. Profiling relied on immunoSEQ multiplex PCR, and the TCRdb table lists in-frame clones only, not all of them. V and J calls plus clone size are reproduced from that table; the DNA served to infer D and trimming. The sample lists approximately 110,000 clones; around 83% were seen once.

The chain is built from TRBV3-1 (or the pseudogene TRBV3-2) and TRBJ2-7; 8 bases are a match to TRBD2. The clonotype originates from a woman older than 75 with COVID-19, enrolled during active disease. Sequencing used peripheral blood. Written as DNA, the CDR3 is TGTGCCAGCAGCCAAACTTTGCGGGAGGTCTACGAGCAGTACTTC. Residues: CASSQTLREVYEQYF.